Listed here are 7 T cell receptor beta chains from one sample, sequenced in a study of prognosis after radiotherapy for stage I lung cancer. Amplification of the TCR beta CDR3 (from genomic DNA) was done by two-round multiplex PCR. Initially, in first-round PCR, primers specific to each TRBV and TRBJ gene were used. MiXCR was run by TCRdb on the multiplex PCR reads, yielding one entry per CDR3 protein. The data show 20,000 or so distinct CDR3 sequences, about a quarter seen once. The material sequenced was PBMCs, taken before or after stereotactic body radiation therapy (not recorded which). The origin of the receptors is a donor aged 50 or older with non-small cell lung cancer.

A word on this clonotype: A read error is likely here: a far larger clone is one base away. CDR3: CASSIVQGSGEQFF. DNA for the CDR3: TGTGCCAGTAGTATAGTTCAAGGGTCGGGTGAGCAGTTCTTC. The chain carries TRBV19 and TRBJ2-4; D is ambiguous. Matching the DNA end better, TRBJ2-1 makes the J call doubtful. The CDR3 extends over 14 amino acids. Germline CDR1 is LNHDA and CDR2 is SQIVND (reference sequence).

With respect to this clonotype: This likely stems from a read error, as it lies one base from a far larger clone. The V and J genes are TRBV6-9 and TRBJ1-5; tentative D call: TRBD1 (6 bases). This CDR3 contains 13 residues. CDR1 is MNHGY and CDR2 is SVAAGI in the germline V gene. V lost 3 bases, J lost 6 bases, and 9 bases lay in between. CDR3 region: CASSYGGGQPQHF. The CDR3 DNA reads as TGTGCCAGCAGTTACGGGGGCGGTCAGCCCCAGCATTTT.

Details on this clonotype: One end of the junction does not line up with germline, which may come from a read error. The CDR3 DNA reads TGTGCCACCAGTGATGGTGCGGGAGGAAGCACAGATACGCCGTATTTT. It specifies CATSDGAGGSTDTPYF. The chain has TRBV24-1 and TRBJ2-3; 8 nucleotides agree with TRBD2. Per the germline V gene, CDR1 is KGHDR and CDR2 is SFDVKD. CDR3 length: 16 amino acids.

This clonotype showed up many times. V usage is TRBV5-1 and J usage is TRBJ1-3; D remains unclear. CDR1 and CDR2 from the germline V gene are SGHRS and YFSETQ. This CDR3 contains 14 residues. V was pared by 0 bases and J by 4 bases, with 8 bases between. CDR3 nucleotide sequence: TGCGCCAGCAGCTTGGGGGTCAGCGGAAACACCATATATTTT. Its protein is CASSLGVSGNTIYF.

This clonotype was seen at least ten times. The J gene is TRBJ2-7, the V gene TRBV20-1; 7 nucleotides align to TRBD1. Germline CDR1 is DFQATT and CDR2 is SNEGSKA (reference sequence). Unmatched junction bases numbered 11, after V lost 6 bases and J lost 6 bases. This CDR3 has 13 residues. CDR3 region: CSARTGDLGEQYF. In DNA, the CDR3 is TGCAGTGCCAGGACAGGTGATTTAGGCGAGCAGTACTTC.

A few counts support this clonotype. Being one base from a much bigger clone, this may be a read error. The CDR3 nucleotides are TGTGCCAGCAGATACTCTAGCGGGAGCCGGGATGAGCAGTTCTTC. Translating it yields CASRYSSGSRDEQFF. The J gene is TRBJ2-1, the V gene TRBV6-1, with TRBD2 identical over 10 bases. CDR3 size: 15 residues. Losses at the gene ends were 6 bases for V and 8 bases for J; bases not matched to a gene: 10. Germline CDR1 MNHNS, CDR2 SASEGT.

V and J are TRBV5-4 and TRBJ2-7; weak D call: TRBD2 (6 bases). From germline, CDR1 is SGHNT and CDR2 YYREEE (reference sequence). V was pared by 3 bases and J by 2 bases, with 12 bases between. The CDR3 runs 14 residues. The CDR3 nucleotides read TGTGCCAGCAGCTGGGCCGGGAGTGCCTACGAGCAGTACTTC. Its protein product is CASSWAGSAYEQYF.